This TCR beta chain was recorded in a study of cytomegalovirus exposure and HLA in healthy donors. With 60 Vbeta and 13 Jbeta primers, the PCR was carried out. The repertoire was sequenced with immunoSEQ multiplex PCR; TCRdb's copy has only in-frame clones and lacks some. The table lists 200,000 to 250,000 clones, approximately 82% of them singletons. Germline CDR1 is SGHNT and CDR2 is YYREEE (reference sequence). V gave up 1 base and J gave up 8 bases; unmatched junction bases: 4. The CDR3 is 14 amino acids. The V call is TRBV5-4, the J call TRBJ2-1, with 9 bases fitting TRBD2. Specimen: PBMCs. The sequence was collected from a woman aged 40 to 55 in good health and CMV-seronegative. The CDR3 sequence is CASSLRGGAYEQFF. In nucleotides, the CDR3 is TGTGCCAGCAGCTTGCGCGGGGGGGCCTATGAGCAGTTCTTC.